These 14 T cell receptor beta chains were all obtained from the same sample, sequenced in a study of cytomegalovirus exposure and HLA in healthy donors. 60 Vbeta and 13 Jbeta primers were used in PCR. Some clones are missing from TCRdb's copy, which holds only in-frame ones; the method was immunoSEQ multiplex PCR. The repertoire includes some 120,000 clones, around 81% of them detected once, and about 3.9% sits in the top ten. Sequencing was performed on PBMCs. These receptors all stem from a woman aged 25 to 39 in good health and CMV-seronegative.

V gene TRBV4-1 combines with J gene TRBJ2-1; 7 bases line up with TRBD2. Germline V lookup: CDR1 MGHRA, CDR2 YSYEKL. V was pared by 0 bases and J by 0 bases, with 5 bases of the junction left unmatched. This CDR3 is built from 17 residues. CDR3 sequence: CASSQDDTGGSYNEQFF. CDR3 nucleotide sequence: TGCGCCAGCAGCCAAGATGATACGGGAGGCTCCTACAATGAGCAGTTCTTC.

This clone came up once. The gene calls are TRBV29-1 and TRBJ2-3; 13 nucleotides match TRBD2. This CDR3 has 15 residues. V dropped 6 bases and J dropped 6; count of bases not matched to a gene: 9. CDR1 is SQVTM and CDR2 is ANQGSEA in the germline V gene. CDR3 DNA: TGCAGCGTCGCGCGGACTAGCGGGAGTCCGGATACGCAGTATTTT. As protein: CSVARTSGSPDTQYF.

The chain is built from TRBV2 and TRBJ1-5; no firm D call. The CDR3 contains 13 residues. Germline V gene data show CDR1 as SNHLY and CDR2 as FYNNEI. With 6 bases removed from V and 2 bases from J, the gap between germline ends came to 8 bases. The CDR3 region has the DNA TGTGCCAGCAGGTTTCAGGGCAATCAGCCCCAGCATTTT. Encoded protein: CASRFQGNQPQHF.

In regard to this clone: One end of the junction is discordant with germline, which a read error may explain. The genes are TRBV7-9 and TRBJ2-3, with D possibly being TRBD2 (5 bases). The CDR3 is 15 amino acids. Germline CDR1 is SEHNR and CDR2 is FQNEAQ (reference sequence). The CDR3 coding sequence is TGTTCCAGCATAATGTGGGAGCGAAGCACAGATACGCAGTATTTT. Encoded protein: CSSIMWERSTDTQYF.

The chain carries TRBV7-8 and TRBJ2-3, with 10 nucleotides matching TRBD2. Trimming at V came to 0 bases and at J to 2 bases, leaving 2 bases not matched to a gene. CDR1 and CDR2 (germline): SGHVS, FQNEAQ. The CDR3 covers 16 residues. CDR3 DNA sequence: TGTGCCAGCAGCTTAGCCAGCGGGAGGGACACAGATACGCAGTATTTT. Translated, it gives CASSLASGRDTDTQYF.

As regards this clone: The junction shows a germline mismatch at one end, possibly a read error. The chain has TRBV11-2 and TRBJ2-7; D is ambiguous. This CDR3 comprises 11 residues. The germline CDR1 and CDR2 sequences are SGHAT and FQNNGV. The CDR3 sequence is CARSSTYEQYF. The CDR3 DNA reads TGTGCCAGAAGCTCAACCTACGAGCAGTACTTC.

J is TRBJ2-1 and V is TRBV13, with D possibly matching TRBD2 (5 bases). The CDR3 totals 12 residues. Germline V gene sequence: CDR1 PRHDT, CDR2 FYEKMQ (reference sequence). Trimming stripped 3 bases from V and 12 bases from J, with 12 bases between. CDR3 sequence (DNA): TGTGCCAGCAGCTTTCTAGCCACGGGGCAGTTCTTC. This encodes CASSFLATGQFF.

CDR3 sequence (DNA): TGCGCCAGCCAGCCATATAGCGGGAGATCTAGTGAGCAGTACTTC. Its protein is CASQPYSGRSSEQYF. The rearrangement links TRBV5-1 to TRBJ2-7; TRBD2 agrees at 9 bases. With 7 bases clipped from V and 7 bases from J, the junction kept 15 bases outside the gene matches. The CDR3 totals 15 residues. Germline CDR1 is SGHRS and CDR2 is YFSETQ.

The V and J genes are TRBV19 and TRBJ1-1; possibly TRBD1 for D (5 bases). The CDR3 totals 12 residues. Germline values: CDR1 LNHDA, CDR2 SQIVND (reference sequence). The germline V and J ends were trimmed by 11 bases and 3 bases, with 13 bases remaining between them. CDR3 nucleotide sequence: TGTGCCGTAGGGGCTCTGGACACTGAAGCTTTCTTT. Protein: CAVGALDTEAFF.

This clone was observed once. The genes are TRBV29-1 and TRBJ2-1; 9 bases agree with TRBD1. Germline loops: CDR1 SQVTM, CDR2 ANQGSEA. V trimming: 6 bases; J trimming: 8 bases; junction bases outside the gene matches: 5. This CDR3 comprises 12 residues. CDR3 protein: CSVTGGQDEQFF. The CDR3 nucleotides read TGCAGCGTGACAGGGGGACAGGATGAGCAGTTCTTC.

The chain is built from TRBV5-1 and TRBJ2-3; D gene unclear. This CDR3 has 11 residues. V dropped 5 bases and J dropped 3 bases, with 4 bases sitting between them. Germline-derived CDR1 and CDR2 are SGHRS and YFSETQ. CDR3 nucleotide sequence: TGCGCCAGCAGGTCGACAGATACGCAGTATTTT. It yields the protein CASRSTDTQYF.

The chain has TRBV28 and TRBJ2-1, with 7 bases that match TRBD2. The length of the CDR3 is 16 residues. With 6 bases clipped from V and 0 bases from J, the junction kept 8 bases outside the gene matches. Germline CDR1 reads MDHEN; CDR2 reads SYDVKM. The CDR3 is CASSSMGGTSYNEQFF. The CDR3, as DNA: TGTGCCAGCAGCTCCATGGGGGGGACCTCCTACAATGAGCAGTTCTTC.

This clone showed up just a few times. V gene TRBV5-1 combines with J gene TRBJ1-1, with D uncertain. Germline lookup yields CDR1 SGHRS and CDR2 YFSETQ. The CDR3 covers 15 residues. The V end lost 0 bases, the J end lost 1 base, and 10 bases lay between the germline ends. CDR3 sequence reads: CASSLDDPRNTEAFF. CDR3 DNA sequence: TGCGCCAGCAGCTTGGATGATCCGAGGAACACTGAAGCTTTCTTT. Full variable domain (outside the CDR3, taken from reference TRBV5-1 and TRBJ1-1): KAGVTQTPRYLIKTRGQQVTLSCSPISGHRSVSWYQQTPGQGLQFLFEYFSETQRNKGNFPGRFSGRQFSNSRSEMNVSTLELGDSALYLCASSLDDPRNTEAFFGQGTRLTVV.

The chain carries TRBV28 and TRBJ1-5; the match to TRBD1 covers 7 bases. With 5 bases clipped from V and 5 bases from J, the junction kept 15 bases outside the gene matches. CDR3 length equals 17 residues. Germline-derived CDR1 and CDR2 are MDHEN and SYDVKM. CDR3 in amino acids: CASSLTPTRTGYQPQHF. The DNA for the CDR3 is TGTGCCAGCAGTCTTACCCCCACAAGGACAGGTTATCAGCCCCAGCATTTT.